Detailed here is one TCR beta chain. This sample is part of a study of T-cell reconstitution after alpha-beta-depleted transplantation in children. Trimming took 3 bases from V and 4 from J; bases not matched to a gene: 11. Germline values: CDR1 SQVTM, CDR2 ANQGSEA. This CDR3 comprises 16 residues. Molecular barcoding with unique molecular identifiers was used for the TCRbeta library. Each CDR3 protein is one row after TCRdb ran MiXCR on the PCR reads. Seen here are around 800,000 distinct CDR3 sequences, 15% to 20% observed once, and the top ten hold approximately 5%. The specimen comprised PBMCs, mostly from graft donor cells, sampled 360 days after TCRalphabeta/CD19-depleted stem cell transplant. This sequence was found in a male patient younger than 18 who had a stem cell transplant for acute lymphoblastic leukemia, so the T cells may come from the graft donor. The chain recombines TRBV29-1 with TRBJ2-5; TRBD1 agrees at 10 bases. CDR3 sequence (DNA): TGCAGCGTTGATACCGACAGGGGGCAGGTTCGAGAGACCCAGTACTTC. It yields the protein CSVDTDRGQVRETQYF.